The present entry profiles one T cell receptor (beta chain) with its context. The clone's antigen remains unknown. This sample was taken from a study of T cells expressing NK-cell markers (dated by TCRdb to 2019 to 2021). Study-level background: In sorted CD3+CD56+NKG2C+, CD3+CD56+NKG2C- and CD3+CD56-NKG2C+ T-cell subsets from eight donors, TCR beta-chain repertoires were profiled. All eight donors whose samples were sequenced were randomly selected healthy volunteers, three of them men and five women. Among the eight sequenced donors, seven were HCMV-seropositive and one was HCMV-seronegative. Sequencing of the libraries produced 2 x 150 bp reads on Illumina HiSeq 2000/2500, MiSeq or NextSeq. The investigation overall reported the following: In several donors, the dominant CD3+CD56+NKG2C+ clonotypes were among the top 10 CD8+ clonotypes and accounted for about 1.0-7.0% of CD8+ T cells. Whether the expanded NKG2C-expressing T cell clones were specific for HCMV antigens remained unclear. Those dominant clonotypes were again the most abundant among CD3+CD56-NKG2C+ cells in a handful of donors, at about 28.3-60.1%.

The CDR3 has 15 amino acids, counting the end cysteine and phenylalanine. Only the protein is on record. The germline V gene supplies CDR1 SGHRS and CDR2 YFSETQ. HCMV-specific IgG was detected in serum with a commercial ELISA kit to determine HCMV serostatus. Peripheral blood mononuclear cells were isolated from blood by Ficoll density gradient centrifugation. The run used an Illumina HiSeq 2000. TCR beta cDNA libraries were prepared using 5'RACE template switching, which introduced a universal primer site and unique molecular identifiers. cDNA synthesis was primed from the TCR beta constant segment and was followed by two successive PCR amplification steps. Concerning the study's data processing: MIGEC was used to demultiplex reads and group reads by UMI, and MiTCR was used to assemble and quantify clonotypes. To remove erroneous sequences, TCR cDNA sequences were retained only when supported by two or more reads. The tcR package was used for downstream repertoire analysis, and clonotypes were matched across fractions by CDR3 nucleotide sequence plus V segment. VDJmatch was used to annotate antigen specificity against VDJdb, with one amino acid substitution allowed in CDR3. TCRdb reprocessed the reads into one record per CDR3 protein sequence, lacking DNA. The V and J calls, along with clone size, are taken from TCRdb and not from the paper's own processing. In this sample's table one finds approximately 110,000 distinct CDR3 sequences. The biggest ten clones account for around a sixth of the sample.

The sample comprised blood T cells: a sorted CD56 or NKG2C T cell subset, CD4+ or CD8+ T cells, or bulk PBMC T cells (not recorded which). The chain links TRBV5-1 with TRBJ2-7; TCRdb indicates TRBD1, and absent DNA this call remains unverified. The source is a woman between 18 and 70 years old in good health. CDR3 reads: CASSLNRAGSYEQYF.